The 2 T cell receptor beta chains reported below all come from one sample, sequenced in a study of blood T cell repertoires in COVID-19. The method was immunoSEQ multiplex PCR; TCRdb's version includes in-frame clones alone and lacks a portion of them. The repertoire consists of tens of thousands of clones, with 70% to 90% occurring once and the leading ten covering approximately 32%. The specimen was peripheral blood. The receptor set was obtained from a woman of 80 years or more with COVID-19, enrolled during active disease.

The chain uses TRBV7-9 and TRBJ2-5, with a weak D call TRBD1 (6 bases). The CDR3 is made up of 15 amino acids. Trimming took 3 bases from V and 4 from J, leaving 15 bases between them. Germline V lookup: CDR1 SEHNR, CDR2 FQNEAQ (reference sequence). The CDR3 region has the DNA TGTGCCAGCAGCTTCTCAAGCCTCAGGGGAGAGACCCAGTACTTC. The encoded protein is CASSFSSLRGETQYF.

This chain connects TRBV11-1 to TRBJ2-5, with D possibly TRBD1 on 5 matching bases. Per the germline V gene, CDR1 is SGHAT and CDR2 is FQDESV (reference sequence). This CDR3 comprises 13 residues. V gave up 0 bases and J gave up 4 bases, with 6 bases separating them. Here the CDR3 DNA reads TGTGCCAGCAGCTTAGCGGGGCGAGAGACCCAGTACTTC. Its translation is CASSLAGRETQYF.